The 14 T cell receptor beta chains below come from one sample, sequenced in a study of CD8+ T cells in alopecia areata (dated by TCRdb to 2016 to 2019). Receptor amplification or capture employed the immunoSEQ multiplex PCR assay. RNA was extracted from all samples and reverse transcribed into cDNA, which served as template for TCR sequencing. TCRdb limited this immuneACCESS table to in-frame rearrangements with V and J called. A share of clones is missing; checked studies link under half to unresolved V genes, and the rest is unexplained. Counted in this sample were 150,000 or so clones; 50% to 65% of them appeared once. Of the sample, over 4% falls within the top ten clones. Sequencing used CD4+ T cells sorted from blood. The receptors come from a human donor in good health.

This clone was picked up a small number of times. V and J are TRBV29-1 and TRBJ1-1; maybe TRBD1 (5 bases). Trimming stripped 7 bases from V and 3 bases from J, with 18 bases between. Germline CDR1 reads SQVTM; CDR2 reads ANQGSEA. The CDR3 length is 14 residues. CDR3 residues: CSDQRSLGDTEAFF. The DNA for the CDR3 is TGCAGCGATCAGCGATCCTTGGGGGACACTGAAGCTTTCTTT. Variable domain in full (rest from reference TRBV29-1 and TRBJ1-1): SAVISQKPSRDICQRGTSLTIQCQVDSQVTMMFWYRQQPGQSLTLIATANQGSEATYESGFVIDKFPISRPNLTFSTLTVSNMSPEDSSIYLCSDQRSLGDTEAFFGQGTRLTVV.

This chain links TRBV29-1 with TRBJ1-5; possible D gene TRBD1, 6 bases. Germline values: CDR1 SQVTM, CDR2 ANQGSEA. Trimming took off 4 bases at V and 9 bases at J, with 13 bases between the two ends. The CDR3 has 12 residues. CDR3 nucleotides: TGCAGCGTTGTCGAGGACAGTGGGCCCCAGCATTTT. Translating it yields CSVVEDSGPQHF.

This clone was picked up a small number of times. This CDR3 is CASSLGTGTNTGELFF. Written as DNA, the CDR3 is TGTGCCAGCAGCTTAGGGACAGGGACGAACACCGGGGAGCTGTTTTTT. V is TRBV7-2 and J is TRBJ2-2; 8 bases map to TRBD1. Germline CDR1 is SGHTA and CDR2 is FQGNSA. V shed 1 base, J shed 0 bases, and the junction held 1 base outside the gene matches. CDR3 size: 16 residues.

CDR3 sequence reads: CASSLSATGHNEQFF. The CDR3, as DNA: TGTGCCAGCAGTTTATCAGCGACAGGTCACAATGAGCAGTTCTTC. The gene calls are TRBV27 and TRBJ2-1; a possible D gene is TRBD1 (6 bases). The V and J ends lost 0 bases and 5 bases respectively, with 11 bases between them. The CDR3 runs 15 residues. The germline V gene encodes CDR1 MNHEY and CDR2 SMNVEV (reference sequence).

The chain recombines TRBV5-1 with TRBJ2-1, with 8 bases lining up with TRBD1. The CDR3 has 17 residues. The germline V gene has CDR1 SGHRS and CDR2 YFSETQ. V lost 3 bases, J lost 4 bases, and 12 bases stayed unmatched. CDR3: CASSSRGQGEGYNEQFF. CDR3 bases: TGCGCCAGCAGCTCACGCGGACAGGGCGAAGGGTACAATGAGCAGTTCTTC.

The chain has TRBV4-1 and TRBJ1-4; 9 nucleotides line up with TRBD1. Germline-derived CDR1 and CDR2 are MGHRA and YSYEKL. V gave up 1 base and J gave up 8 bases; unmatched junction bases: 5. The CDR3 contains 15 residues. CDR3 loop: CASSQAGTGREKLFF. The CDR3 bases are TGCGCCAGCAGCCAAGCCGGGACAGGGAGGGAAAAACTGTTTTTT.

This clone was seen more than once but under ten times. The chain couples TRBV7-9 to TRBJ1-2; D might be TRBD1 (6 bases). The V end was cut by 8 bases, the J end by 4 bases, with 14 bases between. The CDR3 extends over 13 amino acids. Germline V gene sequence: CDR1 SEHNR, CDR2 FQNEAQ (reference sequence). The CDR3 DNA sequence: TGTGCCAGCGTCCTGACAGGATTCTATGGCTACACCTTC. The encoded protein is CASVLTGFYGYTF.

A note on this clone: Other DNA sequences in this sample translate to the same CDR3. This chain joins TRBV29-1 and TRBJ1-5; tentatively, D is TRBD1 (6 bases). CDR3 length: 12 amino acids. Germline loops: CDR1 SQVTM, CDR2 ANQGSEA. Deletions cut 4 bases from V and 5 bases from J, with 9 bases between. The CDR3 spells CSVVTGDQPQHF. For the CDR3, the DNA is TGCAGCGTTGTGACAGGAGATCAGCCCCAGCATTTT.

The rearrangement links TRBV29-1 to TRBJ2-1; 11 nucleotides align to TRBD2. This CDR3 region has 16 residues. CDR1 SQVTM and CDR2 ANQGSEA come from the germline V gene. Trimming cost V 4 bases and J 2 bases; bases outside gene matches: 7. The CDR3 is CSVGGSGRAAYNEQFF. CDR3 DNA: TGCAGCGTTGGGGGTAGCGGGAGGGCCGCCTACAATGAGCAGTTCTTC.

This chain joins TRBV4-1 and TRBJ2-7; TRBD1 or TRBD2 may be the D gene (6 bases each). CDR1 MGHRA and CDR2 YSYEKL come from the germline V gene. This CDR3 region has 17 residues. Deletions cut 0 bases from V and 0 bases from J, with 15 bases between. This chain's CDR3 is CASSQEGGSISSYEQYF. CDR3 nucleotide sequence: TGCGCCAGCAGCCAAGAAGGGGGGTCAATCAGCTCCTACGAGCAGTACTTC.

The chain has TRBV4-1 and TRBJ2-7; 9 bases map to TRBD1. Germline CDR1 is MGHRA and CDR2 is YSYEKL. The ends lost 3 bases at V and 5 bases at J; junction bases unmatched: 8. This CDR3 contains 15 residues. This CDR3 reads CASSQRGDRVHEQYF. CDR3 sequence (DNA): TGCGCCAGCAGCCAGAGGGGGGACAGGGTCCACGAGCAGTACTTC.

The chain recombines TRBV11-2 with TRBJ2-1; TRBD1 aligns across 7 bases. V gave up 5 bases and J gave up 8 bases; unmatched junction bases: 3. CDR1 and CDR2 (germline): SGHAT, FQNNGV. The CDR3 has 12 amino acids. The CDR3 DNA is TGTGCCAGCAGCCAGGGACAGTATGAGCAGTTCTTC. It is translated as CASSQGQYEQFF.

This clone has more than one count but fewer than ten. This chain connects TRBV7-3 to TRBJ2-6, with D possibly being TRBD2 (5 bases). Germline assignment: CDR1 SGHTA and CDR2 FQGTGA. Trimming cost V 5 bases and J 0 bases, with 17 bases left between them. The CDR3 loop spans 18 amino acids. The CDR3 here is CASSLRDSASSGANVLTF. CDR3 nucleotides: TGTGCCAGCAGCCTCCGGGATTCGGCCAGCTCTGGGGCCAACGTCCTGACTTTC. The full variable domain, with the rest looked up from reference TRBV7-3 and TRBJ2-6, is GAGVSQTPSNKVTEKGKYVELRCDPISGHTALYWYRQSLGQGPEFLIYFQGTGAADDSGLPNDRFFAVRPEGSVSTLKIQRTERGDSAVYLCASSLRDSASSGANVLTFGAGSRLTVL.

The chain recombines TRBV27 with TRBJ1-5; TRBD1 might be the D (5 bases). The CDR3 runs 16 residues. The V and J ends lost 5 bases and 3 bases respectively, with 17 bases between them. Looked up from germline, CDR1 is MNHEY and CDR2 is SMNVEV (reference sequence). The DNA of the CDR3 is TGTGCCAGCAGTATCCGGGGGGAGTTCCTCAATCAGCCCCAGCATTTT. Its translation is CASSIRGEFLNQPQHF.